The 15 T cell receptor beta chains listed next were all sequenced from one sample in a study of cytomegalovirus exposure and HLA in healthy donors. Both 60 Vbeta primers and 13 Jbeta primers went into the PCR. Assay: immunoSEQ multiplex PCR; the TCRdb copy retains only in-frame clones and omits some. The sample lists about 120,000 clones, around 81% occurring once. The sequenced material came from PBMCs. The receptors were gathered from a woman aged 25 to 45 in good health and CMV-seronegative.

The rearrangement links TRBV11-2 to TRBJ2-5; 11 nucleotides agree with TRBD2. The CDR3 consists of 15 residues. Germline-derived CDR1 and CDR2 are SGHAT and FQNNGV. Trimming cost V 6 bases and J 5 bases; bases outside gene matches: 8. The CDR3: CASRASGGNWETQYF. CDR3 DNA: TGTGCCAGCAGGGCTAGCGGGGGGAATTGGGAGACCCAGTACTTC.

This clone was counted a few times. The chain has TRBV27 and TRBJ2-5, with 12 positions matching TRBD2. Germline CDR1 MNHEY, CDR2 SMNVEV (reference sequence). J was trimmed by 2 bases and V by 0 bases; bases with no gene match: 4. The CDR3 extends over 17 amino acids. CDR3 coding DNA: TGTGCCAGCAGTTTATCTGCCGGACTAGCGGGGCAAGAGACCCAGTACTTC. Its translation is CASSLSAGLAGQETQYF.

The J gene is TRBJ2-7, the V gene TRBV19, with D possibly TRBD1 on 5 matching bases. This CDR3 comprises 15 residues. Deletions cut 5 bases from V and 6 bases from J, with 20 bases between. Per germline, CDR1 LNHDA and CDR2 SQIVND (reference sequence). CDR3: CASSANRTVTSEQYF. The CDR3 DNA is TGTGCCAGTAGTGCTAACAGGACGGTAACCTCCGAGCAGTACTTC.

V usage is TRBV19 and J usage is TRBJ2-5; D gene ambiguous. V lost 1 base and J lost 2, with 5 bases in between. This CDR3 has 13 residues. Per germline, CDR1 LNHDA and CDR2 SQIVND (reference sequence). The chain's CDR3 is CASSIVSQETQYF. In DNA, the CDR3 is TGTGCCAGTAGTATAGTTTCACAAGAGACCCAGTACTTC.

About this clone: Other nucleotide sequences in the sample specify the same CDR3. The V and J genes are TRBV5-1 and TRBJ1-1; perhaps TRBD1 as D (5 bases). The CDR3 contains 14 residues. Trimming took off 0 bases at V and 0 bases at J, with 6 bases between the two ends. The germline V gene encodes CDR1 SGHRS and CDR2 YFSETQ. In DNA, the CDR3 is TGCGCCAGCAGCTTGGCAGGGATGAACACTGAAGCTTTCTTT. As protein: CASSLAGMNTEAFF.

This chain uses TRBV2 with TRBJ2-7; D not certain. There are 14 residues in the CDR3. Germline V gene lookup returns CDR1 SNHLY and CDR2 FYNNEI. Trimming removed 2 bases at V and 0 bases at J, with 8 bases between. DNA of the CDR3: TGTGCCAGCAGTGAACAGGAACACTCCTACGAGCAGTACTTC. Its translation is CASSEQEHSYEQYF.

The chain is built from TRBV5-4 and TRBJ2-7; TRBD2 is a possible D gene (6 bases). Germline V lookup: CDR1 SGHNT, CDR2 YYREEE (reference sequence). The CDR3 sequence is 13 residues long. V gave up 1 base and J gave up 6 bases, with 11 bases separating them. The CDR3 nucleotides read TGTGCCAGCAGCTTGTCCCTGGAGGGCGAGCAGTACTTC. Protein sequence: CASSLSLEGEQYF.

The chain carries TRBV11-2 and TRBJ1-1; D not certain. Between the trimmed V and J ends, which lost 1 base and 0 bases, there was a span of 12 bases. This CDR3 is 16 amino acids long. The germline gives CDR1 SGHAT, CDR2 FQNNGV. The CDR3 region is CASSLGMGSLNTEAFF. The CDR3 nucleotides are TGTGCCAGCAGCTTAGGGATGGGCAGTTTGAACACTGAAGCTTTCTTT.

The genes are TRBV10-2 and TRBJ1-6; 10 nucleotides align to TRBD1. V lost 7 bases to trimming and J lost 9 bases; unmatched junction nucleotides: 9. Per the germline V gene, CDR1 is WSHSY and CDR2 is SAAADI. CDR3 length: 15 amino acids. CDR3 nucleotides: TGCGCCAGCATTTTTGAGACAGGGGGCGGTTCACCCCTCCACTTT. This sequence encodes CASIFETGGGSPLHF.

DNA for the CDR3: TGCGCCAGCAGCCCCCGCCGGGGTAGCGGATCCTACAATGAGCAGTTCTTC. It specifies CASSPRRGSGSYNEQFF. This chain joins TRBV5-1 and TRBJ2-1, with D tentatively TRBD2 (6 bases). Germline CDR1 is SGHRS and CDR2 is YFSETQ. There are 17 residues in the CDR3. The V gene lost 4 bases and the J gene lost 1 base, with 18 bases spanning the gap.

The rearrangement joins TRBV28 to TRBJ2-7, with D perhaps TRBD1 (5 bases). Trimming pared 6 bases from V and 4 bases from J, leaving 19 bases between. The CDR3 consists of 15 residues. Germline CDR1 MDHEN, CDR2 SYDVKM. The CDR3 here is CASRHRGGKSYEQYF. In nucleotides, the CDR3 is TGTGCCAGCAGGCATAGGGGTGGTAAATCATACGAGCAGTACTTC.

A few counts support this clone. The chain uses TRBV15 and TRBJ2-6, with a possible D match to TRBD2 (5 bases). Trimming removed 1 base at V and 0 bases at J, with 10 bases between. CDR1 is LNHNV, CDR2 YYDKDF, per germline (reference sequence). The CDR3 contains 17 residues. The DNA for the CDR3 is TGTGCCACCAGCAGAGGGACTCCCGACTCTGGGGCCAACGTCCTGACTTTC. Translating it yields CATSRGTPDSGANVLTF.

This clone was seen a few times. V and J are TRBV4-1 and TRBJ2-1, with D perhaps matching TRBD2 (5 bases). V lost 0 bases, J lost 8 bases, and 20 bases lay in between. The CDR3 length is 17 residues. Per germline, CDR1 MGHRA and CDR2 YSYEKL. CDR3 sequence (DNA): TGCGCCAGCAGCCAAGAAACCCCTAGCCTACAGTCCGATGAGCAGTTCTTC. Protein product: CASSQETPSLQSDEQFF.

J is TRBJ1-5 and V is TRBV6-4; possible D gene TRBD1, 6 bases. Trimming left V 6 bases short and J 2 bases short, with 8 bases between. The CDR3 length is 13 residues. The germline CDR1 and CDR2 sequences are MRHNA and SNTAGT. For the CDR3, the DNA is TGTGCCAGCAGGGCAGGGGGCAATCAGCCCCAGCATTTT. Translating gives CASRAGGNQPQHF.

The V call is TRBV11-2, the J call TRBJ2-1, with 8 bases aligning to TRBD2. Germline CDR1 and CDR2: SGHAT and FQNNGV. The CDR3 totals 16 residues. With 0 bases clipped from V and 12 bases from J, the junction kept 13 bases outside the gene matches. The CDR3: CASSLDRGLERLGQFF. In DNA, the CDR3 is TGTGCCAGCAGCTTAGACCGGGGACTAGAAAGACTTGGGCAGTTCTTC.